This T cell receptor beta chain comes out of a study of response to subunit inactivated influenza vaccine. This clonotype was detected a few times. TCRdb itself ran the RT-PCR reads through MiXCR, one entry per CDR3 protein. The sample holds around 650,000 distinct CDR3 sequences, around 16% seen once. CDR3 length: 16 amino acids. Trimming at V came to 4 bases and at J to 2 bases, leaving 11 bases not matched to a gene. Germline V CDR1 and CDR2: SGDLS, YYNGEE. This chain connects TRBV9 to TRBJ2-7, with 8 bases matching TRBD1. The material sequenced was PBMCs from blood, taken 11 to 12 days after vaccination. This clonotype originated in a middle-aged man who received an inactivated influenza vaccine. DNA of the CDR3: TGTGCCAGCAGCACCGGACCAGGACAGGGAGCCTACGAGCAGTACTTC. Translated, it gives CASSTGPGQGAYEQYF.